A selection of T cell receptor beta chains follows, all from one sample in a study of blood T cell repertoires in COVID-19. Only in-frame clones appear in the TCRdb table, and some are missing; sequencing was by immunoSEQ multiplex PCR. The table has approximately 270,000 clones, about 80% seen once. Sequenced sample: peripheral blood. All receptors derive from a man older than 75 with acute or convalescent COVID-19. Each CDR3 is given with its conserved first and last residue.

TRBV5-1	TRBJ2-5	CASSPRGQPQETQYF
TRBV10-3	TRBJ2-7	CATIDRGSYEQYF
TRBV10-2	TRBJ2-3	CASRVRQGQGSGRPSGTQYF
TRBV5-1	TRBJ2-2	CASSLVSENTGELFF
TRBV7-9	TRBJ1-1	CASSPNLGLGDTEAFF
TRBV21-1	TRBJ2-1	CASSNRDSSLSYNEQFF
TRBV2	TRBJ2-3	CASSSGAPTDTQYF
TRBV7-9	TRBJ1-1	CASSLSRVTEAFF
TRBV28	TRBJ2-7	CASRDPPGTGTSF
TRBV5-6	TRBJ2-5	CASSLTPGAQYF
TRBV7-8	TRBJ1-4	CASSLAWSGIGELFF
TRBV7-3	TRBJ1-1	CASSLGANTEAFF
TRBV19	TRBJ1-1	CASSPTGKANTEAFF
TRBV15	TRBJ1-1	CATSRRPGVLNTEAFF
TRBV4-1	TRBJ1-1	CASSQEGAGGGEAFF
TRBV6-2/TRBV6-3	TRBJ1-6	CASSSADGRDLDSPLHF
TRBV5-1	TRBJ2-7	CASSLPLKGRSYEQYF
TRBV30	TRBJ2-3	CAWSGRGPSTDTQYF
TRBV18	TRBJ1-2	CASSYNIGTNYGYTF
TRBV7-9	TRBJ1-5	CASSNAGGGSNQPQHF
TRBV18	TRBJ2-6	CASLPAGTGVTGANVLTF
TRBV2	TRBJ1-4	CASSERGQGQEKLFF
TRBV5-1	TRBJ1-4	CASSYPTADNEKLFF
TRBV28	TRBJ1-2	CASSSGGNYGYTF
TRBV6-2/TRBV6-3	TRBJ2-3	CASSYSGRLDTQYF